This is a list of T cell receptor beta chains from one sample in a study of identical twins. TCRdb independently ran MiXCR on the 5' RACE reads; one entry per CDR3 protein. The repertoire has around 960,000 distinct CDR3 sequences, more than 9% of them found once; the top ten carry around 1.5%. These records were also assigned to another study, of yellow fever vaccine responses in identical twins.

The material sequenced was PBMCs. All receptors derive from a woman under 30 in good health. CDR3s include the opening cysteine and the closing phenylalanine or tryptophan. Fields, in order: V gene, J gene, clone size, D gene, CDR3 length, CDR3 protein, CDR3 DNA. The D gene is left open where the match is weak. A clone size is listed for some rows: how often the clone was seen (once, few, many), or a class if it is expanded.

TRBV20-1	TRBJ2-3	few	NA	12	CSAPGGADTQYF	TGCAGTGCTCCCGGGGGCGCAGATACGCAGTATTTT
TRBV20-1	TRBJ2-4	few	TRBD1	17	CSARDEAEDRVKNIQYF	TGCAGTGCTAGAGACGAGGCGGAAGACAGGGTTAAAAACATTCAGTACTTC
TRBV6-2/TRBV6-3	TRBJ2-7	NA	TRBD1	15	CASSYRGTGTYEQYF	TGTGCCAGCAGTTACAGGGGGACAGGGACCTACGAGCAGTACTTC
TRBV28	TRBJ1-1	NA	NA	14	CASSFVGGSTEAFF	TGTGCCAGCAGTTTTGTCGGGGGGAGCACTGAAGCTTTCTTT
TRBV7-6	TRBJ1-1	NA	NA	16	CASSPQAGFVNTEAFF	TGTGCCAGCAGCCCCCAGGCGGGGTTCGTGAACACTGAAGCTTTCTTT
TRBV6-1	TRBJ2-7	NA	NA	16	CASRKTGPTGSYEQYF	TGTGCCAGCAGGAAAACAGGCCCAACAGGCTCCTACGAGCAGTACTTC
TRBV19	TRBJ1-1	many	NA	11	CASSGYTEAFF	TGTGCCAGTAGTGGATACACTGAAGCTTTCTTT
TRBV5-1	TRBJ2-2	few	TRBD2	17	CASSVTSGGPDGGELFF	TGCGCCAGCAGCGTGACTAGCGGGGGGCCCGATGGCGGGGAGCTGTTTTTT
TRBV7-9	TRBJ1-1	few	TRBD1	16	CASSPRDRPKNTEAFF	TGTGCCAGCAGCCCAAGGGACAGGCCGAAGAACACTGAAGCTTTCTTT
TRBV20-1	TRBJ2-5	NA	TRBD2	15	CSARDMGLAQETQYF	TGCAGTGCTAGAGATATGGGACTAGCCCAAGAGACCCAGTACTTC
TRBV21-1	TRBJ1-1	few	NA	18	CASSKAQDADRVIPEAFF	TGTGCCAGCAGCAAAGCTCAGGATGCTGACAGGGTGATACCTGAGGCTTTCTTT
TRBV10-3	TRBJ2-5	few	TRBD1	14	CAISEGRQGETQYF	TGTGCCATCAGTGAGGGGAGACAGGGGGAGACCCAGTACTTC
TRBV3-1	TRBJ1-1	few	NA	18	CASSQDSPMMAGNTEAFF	TGTGCCAGCAGCCAAGATAGCCCTATGATGGCAGGGAACACTGAAGCTTTCTTT
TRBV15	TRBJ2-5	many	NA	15	CATSRPGTEKETQYF	TGTGCCACCAGCAGACCCGGGACGGAGAAAGAGACCCAGTACTTC
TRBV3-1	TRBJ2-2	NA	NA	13	CASSRTSSSQLFF	TGTGCCAGCAGCAGAACATCAAGCAGCCAGCTGTTTTTT